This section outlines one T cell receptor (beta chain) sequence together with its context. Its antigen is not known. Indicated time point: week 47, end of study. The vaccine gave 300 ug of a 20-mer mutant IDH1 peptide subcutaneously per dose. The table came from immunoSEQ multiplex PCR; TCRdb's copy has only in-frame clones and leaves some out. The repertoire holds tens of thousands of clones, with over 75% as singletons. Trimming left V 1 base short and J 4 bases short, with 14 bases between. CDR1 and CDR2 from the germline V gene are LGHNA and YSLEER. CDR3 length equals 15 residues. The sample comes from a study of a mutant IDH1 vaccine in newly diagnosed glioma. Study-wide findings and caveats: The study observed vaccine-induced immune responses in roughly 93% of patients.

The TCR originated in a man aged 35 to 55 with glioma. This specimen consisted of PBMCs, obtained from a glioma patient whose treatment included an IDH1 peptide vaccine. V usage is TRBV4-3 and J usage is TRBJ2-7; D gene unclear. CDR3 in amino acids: CASSQGFGGVYEQYF. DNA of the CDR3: TGCGCCAGCAGCCAAGGATTTGGCGGAGTTTACGAGCAGTACTTC.